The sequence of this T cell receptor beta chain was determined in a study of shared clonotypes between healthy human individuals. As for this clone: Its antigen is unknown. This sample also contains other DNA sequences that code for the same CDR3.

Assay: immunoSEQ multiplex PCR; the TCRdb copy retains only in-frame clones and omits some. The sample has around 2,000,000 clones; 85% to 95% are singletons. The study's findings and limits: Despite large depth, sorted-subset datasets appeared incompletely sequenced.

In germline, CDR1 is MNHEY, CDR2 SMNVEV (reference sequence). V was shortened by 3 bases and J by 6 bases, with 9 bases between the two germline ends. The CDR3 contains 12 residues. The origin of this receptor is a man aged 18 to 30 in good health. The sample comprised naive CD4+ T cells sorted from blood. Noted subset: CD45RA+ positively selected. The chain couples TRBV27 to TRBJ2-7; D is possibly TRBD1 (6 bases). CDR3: CASSFRGGEQYF. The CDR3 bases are TGTGCCAGCAGTTTCAGGGGTGGCGAGCAGTACTTC.